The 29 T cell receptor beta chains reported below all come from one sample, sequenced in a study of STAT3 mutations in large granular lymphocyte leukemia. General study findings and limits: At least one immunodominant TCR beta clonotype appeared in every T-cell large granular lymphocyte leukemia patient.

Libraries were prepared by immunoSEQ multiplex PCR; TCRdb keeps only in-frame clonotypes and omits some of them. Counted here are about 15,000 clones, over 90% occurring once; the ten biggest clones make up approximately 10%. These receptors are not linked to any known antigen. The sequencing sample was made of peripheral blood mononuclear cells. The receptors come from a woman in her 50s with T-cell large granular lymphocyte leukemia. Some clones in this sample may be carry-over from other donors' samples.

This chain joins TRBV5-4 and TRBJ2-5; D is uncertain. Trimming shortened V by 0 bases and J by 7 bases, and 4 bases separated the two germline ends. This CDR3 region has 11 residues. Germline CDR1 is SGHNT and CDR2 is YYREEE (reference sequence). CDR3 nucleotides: TGTGCCAGCAGCTTGGGAGTGACCCAGTACTTC. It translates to CASSLGVTQYF. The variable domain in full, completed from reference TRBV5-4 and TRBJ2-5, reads ETGVTQSPTHLIKTRGQQVTLRCSSQSGHNTVSWYQQALGQGPQFIFQYYREEENGRGNFPPRFSGLQFPNYSSELNVNALELDDSALYLCASSLGVTQYFGPGTRLLVL.

This CDR3 reads CASSPMTAFNEQFF. DNA for the CDR3: TGTGCCAGCAGTCCAATGACAGCTTTCAATGAGCAGTTCTTC. The genes are TRBV27 and TRBJ2-1, with D possibly matching TRBD1 (5 bases). V was cut by 5 bases and J by 6 bases, with 14 bases left in between. This CDR3 is 14 amino acids long. Germline CDR1 reads MNHEY; CDR2 reads SMNVEV (reference sequence).

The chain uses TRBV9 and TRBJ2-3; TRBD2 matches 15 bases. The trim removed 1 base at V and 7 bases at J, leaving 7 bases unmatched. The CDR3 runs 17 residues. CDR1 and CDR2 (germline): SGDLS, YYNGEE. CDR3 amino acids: CASSVRGLAGGLNTQYF. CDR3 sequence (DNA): TGTGCCAGCAGCGTACGAGGACTAGCGGGAGGGTTGAATACGCAGTATTTT.

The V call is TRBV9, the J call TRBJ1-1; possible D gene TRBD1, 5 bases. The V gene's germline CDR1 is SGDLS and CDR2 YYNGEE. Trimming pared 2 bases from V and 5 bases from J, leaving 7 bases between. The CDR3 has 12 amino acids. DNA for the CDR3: TGTGCCAGCAGCGTCGAGGGGACTGAAGCTTTCTTT. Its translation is CASSVEGTEAFF.

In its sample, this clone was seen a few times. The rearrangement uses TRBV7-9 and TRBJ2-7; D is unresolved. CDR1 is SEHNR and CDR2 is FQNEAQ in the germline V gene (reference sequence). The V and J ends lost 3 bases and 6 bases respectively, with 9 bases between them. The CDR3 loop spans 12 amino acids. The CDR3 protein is CASSFRVSEQYF. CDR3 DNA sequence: TGTGCCAGCAGCTTTCGGGTAAGCGAGCAGTACTTC.

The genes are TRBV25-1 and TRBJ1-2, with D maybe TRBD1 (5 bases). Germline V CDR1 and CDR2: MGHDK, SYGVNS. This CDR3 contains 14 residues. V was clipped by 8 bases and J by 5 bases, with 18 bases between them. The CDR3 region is CASEGEGIPYGYTF. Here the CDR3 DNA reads TGTGCCAGCGAAGGGGAGGGAATTCCATATGGCTACACCTTC.

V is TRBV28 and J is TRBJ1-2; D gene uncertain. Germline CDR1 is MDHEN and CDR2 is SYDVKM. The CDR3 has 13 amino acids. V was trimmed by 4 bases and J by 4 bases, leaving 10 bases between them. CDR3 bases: TGTGCCAGCAGTTCTGCTCGGAGCTATGGCTACACCTTC. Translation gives CASSSARSYGYTF.

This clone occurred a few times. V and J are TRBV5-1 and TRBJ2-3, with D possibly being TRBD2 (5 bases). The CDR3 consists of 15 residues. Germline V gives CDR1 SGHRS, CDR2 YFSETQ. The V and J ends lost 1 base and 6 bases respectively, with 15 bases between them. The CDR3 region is CASSLSSPDWDTQYF. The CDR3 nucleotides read TGCGCCAGCAGCTTGAGCTCTCCGGACTGGGATACGCAGTATTTT.

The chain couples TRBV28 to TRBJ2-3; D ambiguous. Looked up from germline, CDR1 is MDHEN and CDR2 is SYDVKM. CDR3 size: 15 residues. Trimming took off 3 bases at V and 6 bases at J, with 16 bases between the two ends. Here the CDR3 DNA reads TGTGCCAGCAGTTTGAGAGGATCTGATCGGGATACGCAGTATTTT. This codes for CASSLRGSDRDTQYF.

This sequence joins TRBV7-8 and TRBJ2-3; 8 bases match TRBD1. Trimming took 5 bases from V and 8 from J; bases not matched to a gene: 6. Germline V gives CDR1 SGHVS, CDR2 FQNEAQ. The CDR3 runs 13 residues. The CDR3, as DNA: TGTGCCAGCAGCGAAGACAGGGGAGGTACGCAGTATTTT. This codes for CASSEDRGGTQYF.

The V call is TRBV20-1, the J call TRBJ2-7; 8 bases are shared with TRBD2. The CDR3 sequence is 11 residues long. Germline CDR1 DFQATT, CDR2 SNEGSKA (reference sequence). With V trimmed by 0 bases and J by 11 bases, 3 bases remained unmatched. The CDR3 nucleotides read TGCAGTGCTAGAGACGGGAGGGCGGAGTACTTC. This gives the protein CSARDGRAEYF.

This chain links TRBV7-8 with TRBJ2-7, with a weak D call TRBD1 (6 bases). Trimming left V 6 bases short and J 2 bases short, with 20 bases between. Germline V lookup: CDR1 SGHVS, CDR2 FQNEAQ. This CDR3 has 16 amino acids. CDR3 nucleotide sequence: TGTGCCAGCAGTTCTTTCGGGACAAGCGCCCCCTACGAGCAGTACTTC. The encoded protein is CASSSFGTSAPYEQYF.

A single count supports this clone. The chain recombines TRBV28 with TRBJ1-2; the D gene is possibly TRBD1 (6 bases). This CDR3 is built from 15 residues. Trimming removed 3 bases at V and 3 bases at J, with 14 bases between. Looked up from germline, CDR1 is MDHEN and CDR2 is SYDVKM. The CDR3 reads CASSFGLGAYYGYTF. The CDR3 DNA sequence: TGTGCCAGCAGTTTCGGGTTGGGGGCTTACTATGGCTACACCTTC.

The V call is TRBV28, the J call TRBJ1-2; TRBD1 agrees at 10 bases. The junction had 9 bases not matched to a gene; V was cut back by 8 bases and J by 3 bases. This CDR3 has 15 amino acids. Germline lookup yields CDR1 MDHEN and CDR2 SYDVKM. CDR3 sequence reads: CASGSTGTGDYGYTF. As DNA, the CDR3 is TGTGCCAGCGGCTCAACCGGGACAGGGGACTATGGCTACACCTTC.

The CDR3 sequence is CASSSTERTGLDEKLFF. For the CDR3, the DNA is TGTGCCAGCAGCTCAACAGAGAGGACAGGGTTAGATGAAAAACTGTTTTTT. The chain combines TRBV7-9 with TRBJ1-4; 8 bases align to TRBD1. Germline V gene data show CDR1 as SEHNR and CDR2 as FQNEAQ (reference sequence). The CDR3 contains 17 residues. J was trimmed by 6 bases and V by 4 bases; bases with no gene match: 13.

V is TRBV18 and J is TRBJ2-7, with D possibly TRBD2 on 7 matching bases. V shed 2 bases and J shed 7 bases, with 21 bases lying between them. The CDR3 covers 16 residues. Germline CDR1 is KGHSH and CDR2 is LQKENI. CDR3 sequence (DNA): TGTGCCAGCTCACCATTCGCGGGGGCGATCGAGGGGGAGCAGTACTTC. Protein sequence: CASSPFAGAIEGEQYF.

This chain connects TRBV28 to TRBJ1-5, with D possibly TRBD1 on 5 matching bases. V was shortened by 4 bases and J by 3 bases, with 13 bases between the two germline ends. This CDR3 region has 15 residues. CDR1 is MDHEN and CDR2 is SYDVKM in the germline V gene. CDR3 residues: CASSSLAGPNQPQHF. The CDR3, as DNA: TGTGCCAGCAGTTCGCTGGCGGGGCCCAATCAGCCCCAGCATTTT.

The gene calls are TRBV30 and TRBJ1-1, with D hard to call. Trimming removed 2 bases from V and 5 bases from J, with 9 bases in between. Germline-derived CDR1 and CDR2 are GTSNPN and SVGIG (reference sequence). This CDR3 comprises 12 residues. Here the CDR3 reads CAWSSLRTEAFF. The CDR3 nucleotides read TGTGCCTGGAGTAGTCTTAGGACTGAAGCTTTCTTT. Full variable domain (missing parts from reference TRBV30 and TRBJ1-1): SQTIHQWPATLVQPVGSPLSLECTVEGTSNPNLYWYRQAAGRGLQLLFYSVGIGQISSEVPQNLSASRPQDRQFILSSKKLLLSDSGFYLCAWSSLRTEAFFGQGTRLTVV.

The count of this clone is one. The CDR3 region is CASSSREQASSYNEQFF. The CDR3 DNA reads TGTGCCAGCAGTTCCCGGGAGCAGGCAAGCTCCTACAATGAGCAGTTCTTC. The chain is built from TRBV27 and TRBJ2-1, with D perhaps TRBD2 (6 bases). The germline V gene has CDR1 MNHEY and CDR2 SMNVEV (reference sequence). Trimming cost V 4 bases and J 0 bases, with 16 bases left between them. The CDR3 sequence is 17 residues long.

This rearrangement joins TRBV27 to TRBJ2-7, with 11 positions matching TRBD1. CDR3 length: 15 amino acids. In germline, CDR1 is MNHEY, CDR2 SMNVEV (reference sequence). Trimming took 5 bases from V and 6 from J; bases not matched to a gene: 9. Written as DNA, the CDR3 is TGTGCCAGCAGTGGACCGGGACAGGGGGATTCCGAGCAGTACTTC. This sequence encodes CASSGPGQGDSEQYF.

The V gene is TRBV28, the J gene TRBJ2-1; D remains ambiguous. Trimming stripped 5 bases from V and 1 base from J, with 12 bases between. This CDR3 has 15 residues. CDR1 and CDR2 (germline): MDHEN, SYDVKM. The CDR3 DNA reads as TGTGCCAGCAGTGGGCTACTCTCTTCCTACAATGAGCAGTTCTTC. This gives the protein CASSGLLSSYNEQFF.

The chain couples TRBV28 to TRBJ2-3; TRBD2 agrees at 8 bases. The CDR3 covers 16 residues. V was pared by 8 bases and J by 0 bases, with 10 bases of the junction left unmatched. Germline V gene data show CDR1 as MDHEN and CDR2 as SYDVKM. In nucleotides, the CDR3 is TGTGCCAGCTCCCCCACCGGGAGGGCTAGCACAGATACGCAGTATTTT. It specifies CASSPTGRASTDTQYF.

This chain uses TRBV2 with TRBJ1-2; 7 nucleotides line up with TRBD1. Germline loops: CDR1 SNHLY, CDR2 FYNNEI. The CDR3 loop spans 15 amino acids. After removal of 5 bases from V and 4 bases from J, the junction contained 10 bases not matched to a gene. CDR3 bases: TGTGCCAGCAGTTTTAACAGGGGCCAAGTCTATGGCTACACCTTC. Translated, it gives CASSFNRGQVYGYTF.

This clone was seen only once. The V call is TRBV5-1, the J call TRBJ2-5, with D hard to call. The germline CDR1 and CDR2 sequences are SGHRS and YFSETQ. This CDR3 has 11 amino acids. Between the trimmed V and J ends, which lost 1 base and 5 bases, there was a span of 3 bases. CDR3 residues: CASSLHETQYF. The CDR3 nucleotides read TGCGCCAGCAGCTTGCACGAGACCCAGTACTTC.

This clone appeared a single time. CDR3 sequence: CASSNRVRGANVLTF. The CDR3 coding sequence is TGTGCCAGCAGCAACAGGGTCCGCGGGGCCAACGTCCTGACTTTC. The chain combines TRBV5-6 with TRBJ2-6, with D possibly being TRBD1 (6 bases). With 4 bases removed from V and 4 bases from J, the gap between germline ends came to 12 bases. CDR3 length: 15 amino acids. Germline V gene sequence: CDR1 SGHDT, CDR2 YYEEEE.

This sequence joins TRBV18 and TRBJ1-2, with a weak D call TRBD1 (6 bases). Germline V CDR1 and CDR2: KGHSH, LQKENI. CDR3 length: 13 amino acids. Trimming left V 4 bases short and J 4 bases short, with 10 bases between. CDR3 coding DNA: TGTGCCAGCTCACTATGGACAGTCTATGGCTACACCTTC. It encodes CASSLWTVYGYTF.

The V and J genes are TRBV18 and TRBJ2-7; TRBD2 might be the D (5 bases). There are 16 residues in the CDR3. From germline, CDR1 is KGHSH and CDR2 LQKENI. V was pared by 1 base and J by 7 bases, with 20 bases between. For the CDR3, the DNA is TGTGCCAGCTCACCACGACTTTCCCTGGGGAGAGCAGAGCAGTACTTC. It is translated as CASSPRLSLGRAEQYF.

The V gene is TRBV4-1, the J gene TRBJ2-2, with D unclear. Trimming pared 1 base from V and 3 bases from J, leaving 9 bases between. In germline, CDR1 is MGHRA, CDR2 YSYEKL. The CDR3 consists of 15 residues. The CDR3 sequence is CASSQGYRDTGELFF. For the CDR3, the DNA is TGCGCCAGCAGCCAAGGGTACAGAGACACCGGGGAGCTGTTTTTT.

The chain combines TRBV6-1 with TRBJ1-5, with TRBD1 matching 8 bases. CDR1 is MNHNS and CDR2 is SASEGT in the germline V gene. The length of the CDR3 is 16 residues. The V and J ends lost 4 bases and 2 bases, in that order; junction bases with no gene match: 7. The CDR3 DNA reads TGTGCCAGCAGTGGTCAGGGGGCTGCGGGCAATCAGCCCCAGCATTTT. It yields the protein CASSGQGAAGNQPQHF.